The rows below give T cell receptor beta chains drawn from one sample of a study of post-analysis software for immune sequencing data. From the PCR reads, TCRdb called clonotypes with MiXCR, one entry per CDR3 protein. The sample has approximately 690,000 distinct CDR3 sequences, 55% to 60% seen once; the top ten hold 10% to 12%. The sample taken for sequencing was blood. The source of these receptors is a girl aged 2 to 10 with multiple sclerosis. Each CDR3 is given with its conserved first and last residue. Fields, in order: clone size, D gene, V gene, J gene, CDR3 protein, CDR3 DNA. D genes are given only for firm matches. Rows give clone size only sometimes, using once, few, many, or a class for an expanded clone.

clone_size: .
d_call: TRBD2
v_call: TRBV7-2
j_call: TRBJ2-3
cdr3_aa: CASSLSPRVAGGSTQYF
cdr3_nt: TGTGCCAGCAGCTTATCTCCCCGGGTGGCGGGGGGGAGTACGCAGTATTTT

clone_size: .
d_call: .
v_call: TRBV10-3
j_call: TRBJ1-2
cdr3_aa: CAISEGSGEFAGYTF
cdr3_nt: TGTGCCATCAGTGAGGGCTCGGGGGAGTTCGCTGGCTACACCTTC

clone_size: few
d_call: .
v_call: TRBV20-1
j_call: TRBJ2-3
cdr3_aa: CSAEADTQYF
cdr3_nt: TGCAGTGCGGAGGCAGATACGCAGTATTTT

clone_size: .
d_call: .
v_call: TRBV9
j_call: TRBJ1-2
cdr3_aa: CASSVGGGYGYTF
cdr3_nt: TGTGCCAGCAGCGTAGGGGGCGGCTATGGCTACACCTTC

clone_size: few
d_call: TRBD2
v_call: TRBV6-6
j_call: TRBJ2-5
cdr3_aa: CASSWRELGETRYF
cdr3_nt: TGTGCCAGCAGTTGGCGGGAGCTCGGAGAGACCCGGTACTTC

clone_size: .
d_call: .
v_call: TRBV19
j_call: TRBJ1-1
cdr3_aa: CASRTGQANTEAFF
cdr3_nt: TGTGCCAGTAGGACGGGGCAGGCGAACACTGAAGCTTTCTTT

clone_size: .
d_call: .
v_call: TRBV5-1
j_call: TRBJ2-5
cdr3_aa: CASSLGTRVETQYF
cdr3_nt: TGCGCCAGCAGCTTGGGGACCCGCGTTGAGACCCAGTACTTC

clone_size: .
d_call: .
v_call: TRBV29-1
j_call: TRBJ2-1
cdr3_aa: CSARGGSSGTLLQDEQFF
cdr3_nt: TGCAGCGCCAGAGGGGGGTCGAGCGGGACTTTACTACAAGATGAGCAGTTCTTC

clone_size: .
d_call: TRBD2
v_call: TRBV7-2
j_call: TRBJ2-1
cdr3_aa: CASSQGLAGANEQFF
cdr3_nt: TGTGCCAGCAGCCAGGGACTAGCGGGAGCCAATGAGCAGTTCTTC

clone_size: .
d_call: .
v_call: TRBV7-9
j_call: TRBJ1-1
cdr3_aa: CASSWTVNTEAFF
cdr3_nt: TGTGCCAGCAGTTGGACGGTCAACACTGAAGCTTTCTTT

clone_size: .
d_call: .
v_call: TRBV25-1
j_call: TRBJ2-7
cdr3_aa: CASRVGVPPYEQYF
cdr3_nt: TGTGCCAGCAGGGTGGGGGTCCCCCCCTACGAGCAGTACTTC

clone_size: few
d_call: .
v_call: TRBV7-9
j_call: TRBJ2-1
cdr3_aa: CASSLVLANNEQFF
cdr3_nt: TGTGCCAGCAGCTTAGTGCTAGCGAACAATGAGCAGTTCTTC

clone_size: few
d_call: .
v_call: TRBV9
j_call: TRBJ2-7
cdr3_aa: CASSVGESSYEQYF
cdr3_nt: TGTGCCAGCAGCGTTGGAGAGAGCTCCTACGAGCAGTACTTC

clone_size: .
d_call: .
v_call: TRBV11-2
j_call: TRBJ2-1
cdr3_aa: CASSLRTIHNEQFF
cdr3_nt: TGTGCCAGCAGCTTGAGGACTATCCACAATGAGCAGTTCTTC

clone_size: .
d_call: .
v_call: TRBV6-2/TRBV6-3
j_call: TRBJ1-2
cdr3_aa: CASSYDGANYGYTF
cdr3_nt: TGTGCCAGCAGTTACGACGGAGCTAACTATGGCTACACCTTC

clone_size: .
d_call: TRBD2
v_call: TRBV4-1
j_call: TRBJ2-7
cdr3_aa: CASSQDTSGSSYEQYF
cdr3_nt: TGCGCCAGCAGCCAGGATACTAGCGGGAGCTCCTACGAGCAGTACTTC

clone_size: .
d_call: .
v_call: TRBV12-3/TRBV12-4
j_call: TRBJ2-7
cdr3_aa: CASSLAESYEQYF
cdr3_nt: TGTGCCAGCAGTTTAGCGGAATCCTACGAGCAGTACTTC

clone_size: .
d_call: TRBD2
v_call: TRBV20-1
j_call: TRBJ2-1
cdr3_aa: CSARLAGIGEQFF
cdr3_nt: TGCAGTGCTCGACTAGCGGGCATTGGGGAGCAGTTCTTC

clone_size: .
d_call: .
v_call: TRBV20-1
j_call: TRBJ1-1
cdr3_aa: CSARQGTEAFF
cdr3_nt: TGCAGTGCTAGACAGGGCACTGAAGCTTTCTTT

clone_size: .
d_call: .
v_call: TRBV10-3
j_call: TRBJ2-7
cdr3_aa: CAISESVNSYEQYF
cdr3_nt: TGTGCCATCAGTGAGTCAGTCAATTCCTACGAGCAGTACTTC

clone_size: .
d_call: .
v_call: TRBV7-2
j_call: TRBJ2-5
cdr3_aa: CASSWVLQGGQETQYF
cdr3_nt: TGTGCCAGCAGCTGGGTATTACAGGGAGGCCAAGAGACCCAGTACTTC

clone_size: .
d_call: .
v_call: TRBV15
j_call: TRBJ2-1
cdr3_aa: CATSSNQGNEQFF
cdr3_nt: TGTGCCACCAGCAGTAATCAGGGAAATGAGCAGTTCTTC

clone_size: .
d_call: .
v_call: TRBV5-1
j_call: TRBJ2-5
cdr3_aa: CASSLAGMETQYF
cdr3_nt: TGCGCCAGCAGCTTGGCAGGGATGGAGACCCAGTACTTC

clone_size: .
d_call: .
v_call: TRBV6-1
j_call: TRBJ1-5
cdr3_aa: CASSEWKTSGSQPQHF
cdr3_nt: TGTGCCAGCAGTGAATGGAAAACATCAGGGAGTCAGCCCCAGCATTTT

clone_size: .
d_call: TRBD1
v_call: TRBV20-1
j_call: TRBJ1-2
cdr3_aa: CSAREDRGDYGYTF
cdr3_nt: TGCAGTGCTAGAGAGGACAGGGGAGACTATGGCTACACCTTC

clone_size: .
d_call: .
v_call: TRBV9
j_call: TRBJ2-7
cdr3_aa: CASTRGAGFYEQYF
cdr3_nt: TGTGCCAGCACCCGAGGGGCAGGGTTCTACGAGCAGTACTTC

clone_size: many
d_call: .
v_call: TRBV20-1
j_call: TRBJ2-7
cdr3_aa: CSARAGDPGEQYF
cdr3_nt: TGCAGTGCTAGAGCAGGGGATCCTGGCGAGCAGTACTTC

clone_size: .
d_call: .
v_call: TRBV7-3
j_call: TRBJ1-2
cdr3_aa: CASSPGRYYGYTF
cdr3_nt: TGTGCCAGCAGCCCGGGACGTTACTATGGCTACACCTTC

clone_size: .
d_call: .
v_call: TRBV10-3
j_call: TRBJ2-7
cdr3_aa: CATSEESYEQYF
cdr3_nt: TGTGCCACCAGTGAGGAGAGCTACGAGCAGTACTTC

clone_size: .
d_call: TRBD2
v_call: TRBV11-2
j_call: TRBJ2-3
cdr3_aa: CASSFGPSGSTDTQYF
cdr3_nt: TGTGCCAGCAGCTTTGGGCCTAGCGGGAGCACCGATACGCAGTATTTT

clone_size: .
d_call: .
v_call: TRBV12-3/TRBV12-4
j_call: TRBJ1-1
cdr3_aa: CASSPALGYEAFF
cdr3_nt: TGTGCCAGCAGCCCCGCTTTGGGGTATGAAGCTTTCTTT

clone_size: .
d_call: .
v_call: TRBV12-3/TRBV12-4
j_call: TRBJ1-2
cdr3_aa: CASSPNRGHGYTF
cdr3_nt: TGTGCCAGCAGCCCTAACAGAGGCCATGGCTACACCTTC

clone_size: .
d_call: TRBD2
v_call: TRBV12-3/TRBV12-4
j_call: TRBJ2-3
cdr3_aa: CASSLDQRGDTDTQYF
cdr3_nt: TGTGCCAGCAGTTTAGACCAGCGGGGGGACACAGATACGCAGTATTTT

clone_size: .
d_call: TRBD1
v_call: TRBV4-1
j_call: TRBJ1-3
cdr3_aa: CASSQAGQGAWSGNTIYF
cdr3_nt: TGCGCCAGCAGCCAAGCGGGACAGGGGGCTTGGTCTGGAAACACCATATATTTT

clone_size: few
d_call: .
v_call: TRBV7-2
j_call: TRBJ2-3
cdr3_aa: CASSLTRLADTQYF
cdr3_nt: TGTGCCAGCAGCTTAACGAGATTGGCCGATACGCAGTATTTT

clone_size: .
d_call: TRBD2
v_call: TRBV7-2
j_call: TRBJ2-1
cdr3_aa: CASSLVAGGLVEQFF
cdr3_nt: TGTGCCAGCAGCTTAGTAGCGGGAGGGTTGGTAGAACAGTTCTTC

clone_size: .
d_call: .
v_call: TRBV29-1
j_call: TRBJ1-1
cdr3_aa: CSVLQLNTEAFF
cdr3_nt: TGCAGCGTTCTTCAGTTGAACACTGAAGCTTTCTTT

clone_size: .
d_call: .
v_call: TRBV4-1
j_call: TRBJ2-1
cdr3_aa: CASSPQGRSPYNEQFF
cdr3_nt: TGCGCCAGCAGCCCTCAAGGGAGGTCCCCCTACAATGAGCAGTTCTTC

clone_size: .
d_call: .
v_call: TRBV20-1
j_call: TRBJ1-2
cdr3_aa: CSARGSNYGYTF
cdr3_nt: TGCAGTGCCCGGGGCTCTAACTATGGCTACACCTTC

clone_size: .
d_call: .
v_call: TRBV5-1
j_call: TRBJ2-6
cdr3_aa: CASIEDGVWSSGANVLTF
cdr3_nt: TGCGCCAGCATCGAAGATGGGGTCTGGAGCTCTGGGGCCAACGTCCTGACTTTC

clone_size: many
d_call: .
v_call: TRBV20-1
j_call: TRBJ2-7
cdr3_aa: CSAPSGYEQYF
cdr3_nt: TGCAGTGCTCCCTCGGGGTACGAGCAGTACTTC

clone_size: .
d_call: TRBD2
v_call: TRBV5-5
j_call: TRBJ2-3
cdr3_aa: CASRSREDADTQYF
cdr3_nt: TGTGCCAGCAGGTCTCGGGAGGACGCAGATACGCAGTATTTT

clone_size: few
d_call: .
v_call: TRBV6-1
j_call: TRBJ1-2
cdr3_aa: CASRGSPYGYTF
cdr3_nt: TGTGCCAGTCGGGGGTCTCCCTATGGCTACACCTTC

clone_size: .
d_call: .
v_call: TRBV5-1
j_call: TRBJ1-6
cdr3_aa: CASSLAFSASGGNSPLHF
cdr3_nt: TGCGCCAGCAGCTTGGCCTTTTCTGCCTCCGGCGGTAATTCACCCCTCCACTTT

clone_size: once
d_call: .
v_call: TRBV6-5
j_call: TRBJ1-1
cdr3_aa: CASSYSARGLDTEAFF
cdr3_nt: TGTGCCAGCAGTTACTCTGCTAGGGGTTTGGACACTGAAGCTTTCTTT

clone_size: .
d_call: TRBD1
v_call: TRBV5-1
j_call: TRBJ2-7
cdr3_aa: CASTTGPTYEQYF
cdr3_nt: TGCGCCAGCACGACAGGGCCCACCTACGAGCAGTACTTC

clone_size: .
d_call: .
v_call: TRBV4-1
j_call: TRBJ1-1
cdr3_aa: CASSLQLAGGIEAFF
cdr3_nt: TGCGCCAGCAGCCTACAATTAGCGGGCGGGATAGAAGCTTTCTTT

clone_size: .
d_call: TRBD1
v_call: TRBV7-2
j_call: TRBJ1-5
cdr3_aa: CASSLRQGRWYSNQPQHF
cdr3_nt: TGTGCCAGCAGCTTAAGACAGGGGCGCTGGTATAGCAATCAGCCCCAGCATTTT

clone_size: .
d_call: .
v_call: TRBV29-1
j_call: TRBJ2-1
cdr3_aa: CSVEDGSDFDEQFF
cdr3_nt: TGCAGCGTTGAAGACGGGTCAGACTTCGATGAGCAGTTCTTC

clone_size: .
d_call: TRBD1
v_call: TRBV10-3
j_call: TRBJ1-6
cdr3_aa: CAISEMGQSELYPYNSPLHF
cdr3_nt: TGTGCCATCAGTGAGATGGGACAGTCGGAACTCTACCCTTATAATTCACCCCTCCACTTT

clone_size: .
d_call: TRBD1
v_call: TRBV20-1
j_call: TRBJ2-7
cdr3_aa: CSALWGQGDYEQYF
cdr3_nt: TGCAGTGCCCTATGGGGGCAGGGGGACTACGAGCAGTACTTC